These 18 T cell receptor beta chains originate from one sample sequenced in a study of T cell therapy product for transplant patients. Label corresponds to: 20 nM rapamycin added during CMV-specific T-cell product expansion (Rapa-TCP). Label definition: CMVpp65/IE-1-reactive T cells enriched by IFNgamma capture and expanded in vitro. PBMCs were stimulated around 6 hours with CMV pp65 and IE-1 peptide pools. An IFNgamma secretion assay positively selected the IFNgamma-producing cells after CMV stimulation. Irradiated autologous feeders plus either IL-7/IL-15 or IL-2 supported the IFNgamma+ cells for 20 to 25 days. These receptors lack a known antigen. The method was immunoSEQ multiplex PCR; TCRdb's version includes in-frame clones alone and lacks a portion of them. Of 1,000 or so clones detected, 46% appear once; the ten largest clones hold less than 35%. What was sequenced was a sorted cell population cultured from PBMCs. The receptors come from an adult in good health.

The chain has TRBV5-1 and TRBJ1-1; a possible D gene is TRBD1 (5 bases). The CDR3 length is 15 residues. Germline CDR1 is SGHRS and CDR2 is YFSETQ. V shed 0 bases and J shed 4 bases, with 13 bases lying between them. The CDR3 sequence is CASSLGTVRGTEAFF. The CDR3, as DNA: TGCGCCAGCAGCTTGGGGACTGTGAGGGGCACTGAAGCTTTCTTT.

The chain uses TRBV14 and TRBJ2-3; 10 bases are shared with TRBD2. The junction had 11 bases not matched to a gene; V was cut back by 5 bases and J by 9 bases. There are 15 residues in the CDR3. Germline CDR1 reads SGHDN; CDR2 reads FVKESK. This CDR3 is CASSAQRGGTGTQYF. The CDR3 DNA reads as TGTGCCAGCAGCGCGCAGCGGGGGGGGACAGGAACGCAGTATTTT.

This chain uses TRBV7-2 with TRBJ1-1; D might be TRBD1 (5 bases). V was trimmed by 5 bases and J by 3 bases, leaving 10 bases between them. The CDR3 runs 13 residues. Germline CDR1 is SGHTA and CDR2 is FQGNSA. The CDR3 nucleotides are TGTGCCAGCAGCGGGGGGAGGGACACTGAAGCTTTCTTT. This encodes CASSGGRDTEAFF.

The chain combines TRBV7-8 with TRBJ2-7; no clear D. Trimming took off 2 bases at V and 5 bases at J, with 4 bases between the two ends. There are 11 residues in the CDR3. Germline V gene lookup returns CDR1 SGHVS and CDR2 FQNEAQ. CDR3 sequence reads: CASSLQDEQYF. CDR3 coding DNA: TGTGCCAGCAGCTTACAAGACGAGCAGTACTTC.

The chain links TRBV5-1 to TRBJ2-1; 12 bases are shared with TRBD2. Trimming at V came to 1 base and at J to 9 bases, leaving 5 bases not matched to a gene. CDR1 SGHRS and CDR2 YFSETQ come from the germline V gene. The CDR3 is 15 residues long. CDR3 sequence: CASSLWASGGGEQFF. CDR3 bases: TGCGCCAGCAGCTTGTGGGCTAGCGGGGGGGGTGAGCAGTTCTTC. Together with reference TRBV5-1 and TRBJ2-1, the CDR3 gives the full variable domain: KAGVTQTPRYLIKTRGQQVTLSCSPISGHRSVSWYQQTPGQGLQFLFEYFSETQRNKGNFPGRFSGRQFSNSRSEMNVSTLELGDSALYLCASSLWASGGGEQFFGPGTRLTVL.

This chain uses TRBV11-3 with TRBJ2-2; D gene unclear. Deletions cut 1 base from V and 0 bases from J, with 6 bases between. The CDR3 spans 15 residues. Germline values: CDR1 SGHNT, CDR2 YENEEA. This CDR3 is CASSLVLPNTGELFF. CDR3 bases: TGTGCCAGCAGCTTAGTCCTACCGAACACCGGGGAGCTGTTTTTT.

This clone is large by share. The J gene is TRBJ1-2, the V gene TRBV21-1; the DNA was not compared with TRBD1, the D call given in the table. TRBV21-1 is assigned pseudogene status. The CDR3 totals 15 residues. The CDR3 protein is CASSNQDREGSGYTF. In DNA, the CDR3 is TGTGCCAGCAGCAATCAGGACAGGGAGGGGTCTGGCTACACCTTC.

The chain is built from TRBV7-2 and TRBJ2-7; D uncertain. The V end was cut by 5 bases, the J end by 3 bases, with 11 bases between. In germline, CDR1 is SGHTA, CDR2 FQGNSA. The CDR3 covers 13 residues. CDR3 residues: CASSIPPVYEQYF. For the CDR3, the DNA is TGTGCCAGCAGCATTCCACCCGTCTACGAGCAGTACTTC.

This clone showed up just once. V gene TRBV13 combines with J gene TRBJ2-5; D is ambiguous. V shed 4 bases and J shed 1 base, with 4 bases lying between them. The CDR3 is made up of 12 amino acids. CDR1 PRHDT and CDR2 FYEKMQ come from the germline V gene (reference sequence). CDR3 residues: CASSSTQETQYF. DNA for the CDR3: TGTGCCAGCAGCTCGACCCAAGAGACCCAGTACTTC.

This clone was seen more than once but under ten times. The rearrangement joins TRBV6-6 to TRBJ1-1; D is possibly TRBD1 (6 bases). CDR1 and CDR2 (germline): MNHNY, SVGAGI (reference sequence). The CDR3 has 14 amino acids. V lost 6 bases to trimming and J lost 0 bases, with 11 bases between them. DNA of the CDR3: TGTGCCAGCAGCCCAGGGGTTATGAACACTGAAGCTTTCTTT. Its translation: CASSPGVMNTEAFF.

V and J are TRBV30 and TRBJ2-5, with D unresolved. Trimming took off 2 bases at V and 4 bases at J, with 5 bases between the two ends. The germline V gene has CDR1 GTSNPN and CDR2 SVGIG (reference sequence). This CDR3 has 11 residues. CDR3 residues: CAWSPVETQYF. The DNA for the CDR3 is TGTGCCTGGAGTCCGGTAGAGACCCAGTACTTC. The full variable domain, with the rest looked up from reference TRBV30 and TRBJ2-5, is SQTIHQWPATLVQPVGSPLSLECTVEGTSNPNLYWYRQAAGRGLQLLFYSVGIGQISSEVPQNLSASRPQDRQFILSSKKLLLSDSGFYLCAWSPVETQYFGPGTRLLVL.

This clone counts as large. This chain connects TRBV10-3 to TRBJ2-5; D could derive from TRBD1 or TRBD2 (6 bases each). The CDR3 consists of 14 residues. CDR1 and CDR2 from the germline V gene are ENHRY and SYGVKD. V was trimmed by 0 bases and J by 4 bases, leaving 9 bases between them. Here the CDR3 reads CAISESGGTETQYF. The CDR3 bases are TGTGCCATCAGTGAGTCAGGGGGGACAGAGACCCAGTACTTC.

The CDR3 DNA follows: TGTGCCAGCAGCGTCGGGGGAGATACGCAGTATTTT. Its translation: CASSVGGDTQYF. The chain couples TRBV9 to TRBJ2-3; TRBD2 is a possible D gene (6 bases). Looked up from germline, CDR1 is SGDLS and CDR2 is YYNGEE. The V end was cut by 2 bases, the J end by 5 bases, with 6 bases between. The CDR3 runs 12 residues.

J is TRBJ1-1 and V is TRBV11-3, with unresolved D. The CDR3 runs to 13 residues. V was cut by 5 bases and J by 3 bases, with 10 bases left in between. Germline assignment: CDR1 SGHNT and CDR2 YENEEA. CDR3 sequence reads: CASSQASDTEAFF. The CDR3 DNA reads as TGTGCCAGCAGCCAGGCAAGTGACACTGAAGCTTTCTTT. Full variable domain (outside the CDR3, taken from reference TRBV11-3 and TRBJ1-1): EAGVVQSPRYKIIEKKQPVAFWCNPISGHNTLYWYLQNLGQGPELLIRYENEEAVDDSQLPKDRFSAERLKGVDSTLKIQPAELGDSAVYLCASSQASDTEAFFGQGTRLTVV.

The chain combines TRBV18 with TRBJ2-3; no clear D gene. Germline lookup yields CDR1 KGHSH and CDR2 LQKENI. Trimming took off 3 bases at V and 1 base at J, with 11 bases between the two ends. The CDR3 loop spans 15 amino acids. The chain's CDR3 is CASSPRGSGTDTQYF. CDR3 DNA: TGTGCCAGCTCACCTCGTGGGTCCGGCACAGATACGCAGTATTTT. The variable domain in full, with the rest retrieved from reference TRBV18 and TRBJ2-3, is NAGVMQNPRHLVRRRGQEARLRCSPMKGHSHVYWYRQLPEEGLKFMVYLQKENIIDESGMPKERFSAEFPKEGPSILRIQQVVRGDSAAYFCASSPRGSGTDTQYFGPGTRLTVL.

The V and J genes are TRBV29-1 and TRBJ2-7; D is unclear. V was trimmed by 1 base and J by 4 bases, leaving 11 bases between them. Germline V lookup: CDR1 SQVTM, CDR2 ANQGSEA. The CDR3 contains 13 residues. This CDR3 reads CSVEGRTGYEQYF. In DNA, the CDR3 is TGCAGCGTTGAAGGCAGGACGGGTTACGAGCAGTACTTC.

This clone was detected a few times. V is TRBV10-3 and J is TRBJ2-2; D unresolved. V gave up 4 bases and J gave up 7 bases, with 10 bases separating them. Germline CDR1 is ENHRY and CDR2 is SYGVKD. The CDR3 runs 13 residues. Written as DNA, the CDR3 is TGTGCCATCAGTGGGTCGAAAGGCGGGGAGCTGTTTTTT. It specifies CAISGSKGGELFF.

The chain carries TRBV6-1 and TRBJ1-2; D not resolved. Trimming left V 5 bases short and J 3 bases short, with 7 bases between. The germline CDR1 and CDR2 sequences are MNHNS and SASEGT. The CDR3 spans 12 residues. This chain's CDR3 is CASSSAYYGYTF. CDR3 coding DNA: TGTGCCAGCAGTTCAGCGTACTATGGCTACACCTTC.